These T cell receptor beta chains were read from a single sample in a study of blood T cells in healthy people across ages. TCRdb itself ran the 5' RACE reads through MiXCR, one entry per CDR3 protein. Altogether 1.2 million to 1.5 million distinct CDR3 sequences are present, around two fifths being singletons, with the ten largest covering 7% to 9%. The sequenced sample consisted of blood. These receptors were obtained from a woman aged 18-35 years in good health. The CDR3 runs from the conserved cysteine through the conserved F or W. Each record gives: D gene, J gene, clone size, V gene, CDR3 protein, CDR3 DNA. A D gene is named only where the DNA matches it firmly. Rows give clone size only sometimes, using once, few, many, or a class for an expanded clone.

.	TRBJ2-1	few	TRBV3-1	CASSGPLRGDRAEQFF	TGTGCCAGCAGCGGACCTTTAAGGGGCGACCGTGCTGAGCAGTTCTTC
TRBD2	TRBJ2-1	.	TRBV29-1	CSVVVAGGPYNEQFF	TGCAGCGTTGTTGTCGCGGGAGGTCCCTACAATGAGCAGTTCTTC
TRBD1	TRBJ1-5	.	TRBV29-1	CSVMDRANQPQHF	TGCAGCGTCATGGACAGGGCGAATCAGCCCCAGCATTTT
TRBD1	TRBJ2-2	once	TRBV7-7	CASSATGGNTGELFF	TGTGCCAGCAGCGCGACAGGGGGGAACACCGGGGAGCTGTTTTTT
TRBD2	TRBJ2-7	.	TRBV18	CASSSGTSGRAGSYEQYF	TGTGCCAGCTCGTCCGGGACTAGCGGGAGGGCCGGCTCCTACGAGCAGTACTTC
.	TRBJ1-2	few	TRBV3-1	CASSQQVNYGYTF	TGTGCCAGCAGCCAACAGGTTAACTATGGCTACACCTTC
.	TRBJ2-4	.	TRBV29-1	CSVEGHLAKNIQYF	TGCAGCGTTGAAGGCCATTTAGCCAAAAACATTCAGTACTTC
.	TRBJ2-3	.	TRBV7-2	CASSHRDTNELSRDTQYF	TGTGCCAGCAGCCACCGGGACACGAACGAATTGAGCAGAGATACGCAGTATTTT
TRBD2	TRBJ2-7	few	TRBV10-3	CASTPGGNLLAAGEQYF	TGTGCCAGCACACCCGGGGGGAATCTTCTAGCGGCAGGTGAGCAGTACTTC
.	TRBJ1-6	few	TRBV9	CASSAPGLSPLHF	TGTGCCAGCAGCGCTCCCGGTTTGTCACCCCTCCACTTT
.	TRBJ1-2	few	TRBV3-1	CASSHANYGYTF	TGTGCCAGCAGCCATGCAAACTATGGCTACACCTTC
.	TRBJ1-5	.	TRBV4-1	CASSHRSEGNQPQHF	TGCGCCAGCAGCCATCGAAGTGAAGGCAATCAGCCCCAGCATTTT
.	TRBJ1-3	few	TRBV4-1	CASSHPTRDPGNTIYF	TGCGCCAGCAGCCATCCCACCAGGGATCCGGGAAACACCATATATTTT
.	TRBJ2-4	.	TRBV4-1	CASSPSGPSKNIQYF	TGCGCCAGCAGCCCCTCCGGGCCGTCCAAAAACATTCAGTACTTC
TRBD1	TRBJ2-5	.	TRBV7-8	CASSLADRKETQYF	TGTGCCAGCAGCTTAGCGGACAGGAAAGAGACCCAGTACTTC
.	TRBJ2-3	few	TRBV12-3/TRBV12-4	CASSAGVTDTQYF	TGTGCCAGCAGCGCTGGGGTCACAGATACGCAGTATTTT
.	TRBJ2-1	many	TRBV28	CASSFSPNEQFF	TGTGCCAGCAGTTTCAGTCCTAATGAGCAGTTCTTC
.	TRBJ1-5	few	TRBV6-1	CASSEALWGNQPQHF	TGTGCCAGCAGTGAAGCCCTCTGGGGCAATCAGCCCCAGCATTTT
TRBD1	TRBJ1-2	few	TRBV13	CASSSHAGQAVFTF	TGTGCCAGCAGCTCTCACGCAGGACAGGCTGTGTTCACCTTC
TRBD2	TRBJ2-3	few	TRBV12-5	CASERGDTQYF	TGTGCTAGTGAGCGGGGAGATACGCAGTATTTT
.	TRBJ1-2	few	TRBV29-1	CSVEDYRTVYGYTF	TGCAGCGTTGAAGATTACCGGACAGTGTATGGCTACACCTTC
.	TRBJ1-1	once	TRBV4-1	CASSQDRARGFSEAFF	TGCGCCAGCAGCCAAGATAGGGCTCGGGGGTTTTCTGAAGCTTTCTTT
TRBD2	TRBJ2-3	.	TRBV5-1	CASSSATSGESTDTQYF	TGCGCCAGCAGCTCCGCGACTAGCGGGGAGAGCACAGATACGCAGTATTTT
.	TRBJ2-2	.	TRBV12-3/TRBV12-4	CASSLLVLNTGELFF	TGTGCCAGCAGTTTATTGGTCCTGAACACCGGGGAGCTGTTTTTT
.	TRBJ1-6	.	TRBV12-3/TRBV12-4	CASRDGTQPLHF	TGTGCCAGCAGGGACGGGACACAACCCCTCCACTTT
TRBD1	TRBJ2-5	.	TRBV20-1	CSARVPGTGAFYGNEQYF	TGCAGTGCTAGAGTTCCCGGGACAGGAGCTTTTTACGGCAATGAGCAGTACTTC
.	TRBJ2-5	few	TRBV20-1	CSARRPGETQYF	TGCAGTGCTAGGCGTCCGGGAGAGACCCAGTACTTC
.	TRBJ2-1	once	TRBV28	CASRWGYNEQFF	TGTGCCAGCAGATGGGGGTACAATGAGCAGTTCTTC
.	TRBJ1-2	.	TRBV28	CASSSRIGPNYGYTF	TGTGCCAGCAGTTCCAGAATAGGCCCTAACTATGGCTACACCTTC